The clone carrying this T cell receptor beta chain was observed a few times. Its antigen is unknown. Trimming removed 3 bases at V and 4 bases at J, with 6 bases between. This CDR3 is 12 amino acids long. The data derive from a study of post-analysis software for immune sequencing data. Unique molecular identifiers were carried by the TCR beta cDNA libraries. TCRdb independently ran MiXCR on the PCR reads; one entry per CDR3 protein. The sample shows roughly 580,000 distinct CDR3 sequences, roughly 46% of them seen only once. Regarding the study as a whole: Relative to controls, patients with multiple sclerosis showed significantly lower normalized Chao1 diversity. With F measure, samples from one preparation batch clustered together strongly. A handful of TRBV segments were significantly more frequent in patients than in controls. TRBV5-6, TRBV5-1 and TRBV20-1 were among these segments.

V and J are TRBV12-3 or TRBV12-4 and TRBJ1-2, with unresolved D. The TCR originated in a girl aged 5-17 years with multiple sclerosis. What was sequenced was blood. The CDR3 region is CASSFRTYGYTF. The CDR3 DNA reads as TGTGCCAGCAGTTTTAGGACCTATGGCTACACCTTC.